This is a list of T cell receptor beta chains from one sample in a study of CD8 T cells in ankylosing spondylitis. TCRdb called the 5' RACE reads again in MiXCR, with one record for every CDR3 protein. Of roughly 370,000 distinct CDR3 sequences listed, around 22% are singletons. The sequencing input was blood, either unsorted or a sorted T cell fraction (not recorded which). These receptors were taken from a male donor with ankylosing spondylitis. The CDR3 runs from the conserved cysteine through the conserved F or W. Fields, in order: V gene, J gene, CDR3 protein.

v_call: TRBV4-2
j_call: TRBJ2-2
cdr3_aa: CASSKPAGARTGELFF

v_call: TRBV9
j_call: TRBJ2-2
cdr3_aa: CASSVALGLATGELFF

v_call: TRBV5-5
j_call: TRBJ1-3
cdr3_aa: CASSLLLSGNTIYF

v_call: TRBV7-2
j_call: TRBJ2-5
cdr3_aa: CASSLVGQPQETQYF

v_call: TRBV3-1
j_call: TRBJ1-5
cdr3_aa: CASSQAPRGSRNQPQHF

v_call: TRBV20-1
j_call: TRBJ2-3
cdr3_aa: CSAILKPTDTQYF

v_call: TRBV4-3
j_call: TRBJ2-3
cdr3_aa: CASSQELGTSATWLDTQYF

v_call: TRBV7-2
j_call: TRBJ1-2
cdr3_aa: CASSRDREGYGYTF

v_call: TRBV3-1
j_call: TRBJ2-1
cdr3_aa: CASSQSGGASSYNEQFF

v_call: TRBV6-5
j_call: TRBJ2-3
cdr3_aa: CASSYARGAGADTQYF

v_call: TRBV20-1
j_call: TRBJ2-1
cdr3_aa: CSASPKVDEQFF

v_call: TRBV5-1
j_call: TRBJ1-1
cdr3_aa: CASSSLDSGTEAFF

v_call: TRBV5-1
j_call: TRBJ2-1
cdr3_aa: CASSPTAGGPLNEQFF

v_call: TRBV4-3
j_call: TRBJ2-5
cdr3_aa: CASRRQGLAEETQYF

v_call: TRBV6-6
j_call: TRBJ1-6
cdr3_aa: CASSYEASPLHF

v_call: TRBV27
j_call: TRBJ2-1
cdr3_aa: CASRSVGLAGNEQFF

v_call: TRBV7-3
j_call: TRBJ2-1
cdr3_aa: CASSPNLRLAGVDEQFF

v_call: TRBV5-6
j_call: TRBJ2-1
cdr3_aa: CASRAGTSGYNEQFF

v_call: TRBV20-1
j_call: TRBJ2-5
cdr3_aa: CSAILTAGGLETQYF

v_call: TRBV25-1
j_call: TRBJ2-5
cdr3_aa: CASSARAGETQYF

v_call: TRBV21-1
j_call: TRBJ2-2
cdr3_aa: CASSKGPGTSPSRNTGELFF

v_call: TRBV2
j_call: TRBJ1-5
cdr3_aa: CASSVSKGQVNQPQHF

v_call: TRBV7-2
j_call: TRBJ2-4
cdr3_aa: CASSTGTGVIQYF

v_call: TRBV5-1
j_call: TRBJ1-2
cdr3_aa: CASSLASGTGGDDYGYTF

v_call: TRBV5-6
j_call: TRBJ1-3
cdr3_aa: CASRPPGEGKDF

v_call: TRBV20-1
j_call: TRBJ2-7
cdr3_aa: CSARLAGVYEQYF

v_call: TRBV5-1
j_call: TRBJ2-1
cdr3_aa: CASSFRTSGSSYNEQFF

v_call: TRBV28
j_call: TRBJ1-5
cdr3_aa: CASSLFDWGNQPQHF

v_call: TRBV4-1
j_call: TRBJ2-7
cdr3_aa: CASSLRTGSYEQYF

v_call: TRBV6-5
j_call: TRBJ2-1
cdr3_aa: CASSYFQTSGRLNEQFF

v_call: TRBV19
j_call: TRBJ2-2
cdr3_aa: CASSTAGVPNTGELFF

v_call: TRBV15
j_call: TRBJ2-2
cdr3_aa: CATSDDNANTGELFF

v_call: TRBV5-1
j_call: TRBJ2-5
cdr3_aa: CASSFSALETQYF

v_call: TRBV12-3/TRBV12-4
j_call: TRBJ2-3
cdr3_aa: CASTIAGGHVDTQYF

v_call: TRBV15
j_call: TRBJ2-6
cdr3_aa: CATSRSRGGASSGANVLTF

v_call: TRBV7-2
j_call: TRBJ2-3
cdr3_aa: CASSLWTTDTQYF

v_call: TRBV12-3/TRBV12-4
j_call: TRBJ1-6
cdr3_aa: CASSLRWDGSPLHF

v_call: TRBV20-1
j_call: TRBJ1-5
cdr3_aa: CSASDRYQPQHF

v_call: TRBV15
j_call: TRBJ1-1
cdr3_aa: CATSGPNTEAFF

v_call: TRBV2
j_call: TRBJ1-1
cdr3_aa: CASKTQGETRSAEAFF

v_call: TRBV29-1
j_call: TRBJ1-1
cdr3_aa: CSVVVARVNTEAFF

v_call: TRBV15
j_call: TRBJ2-3
cdr3_aa: CATSRELSSTDTQYF

v_call: TRBV29-1
j_call: TRBJ2-7
cdr3_aa: CSVARPSSGRINEQYF

v_call: TRBV7-9
j_call: TRBJ2-1
cdr3_aa: CASSLGDRYYNEQFF

v_call: TRBV27
j_call: TRBJ1-1
cdr3_aa: CASTPLDRTEAFF

v_call: TRBV5-1
j_call: TRBJ1-1
cdr3_aa: CASSWDEDTEAFF

v_call: TRBV28
j_call: TRBJ1-4
cdr3_aa: CASSPSERDGEKLFF

v_call: TRBV12-3/TRBV12-4
j_call: TRBJ1-1
cdr3_aa: CASCITRMMEAFF

v_call: TRBV6-5
j_call: TRBJ2-3
cdr3_aa: CASSYSRDRGTDTQYF

v_call: TRBV20-1
j_call: TRBJ2-7
cdr3_aa: CSASRGQGTYEQYF

v_call: TRBV14
j_call: TRBJ2-2
cdr3_aa: CASSQDYGTGELFF

v_call: TRBV6-1
j_call: TRBJ2-6
cdr3_aa: CASSKGLAGDSGANVLTF

v_call: TRBV5-6
j_call: TRBJ2-1
cdr3_aa: CASSFTGNPAGNEQFF

v_call: TRBV28
j_call: TRBJ2-7
cdr3_aa: CASSPLLLADRYEQYF

v_call: TRBV20-1
j_call: TRBJ2-1
cdr3_aa: CGTQGAYNEQFF

v_call: TRBV7-8
j_call: TRBJ2-7
cdr3_aa: CASSPLRGYEQYF

v_call: TRBV20-1
j_call: TRBJ2-1
cdr3_aa: CSARGLAGPNVNEQFF

v_call: TRBV12-3/TRBV12-4
j_call: TRBJ2-3
cdr3_aa: CASSLSQRLGDTQYF